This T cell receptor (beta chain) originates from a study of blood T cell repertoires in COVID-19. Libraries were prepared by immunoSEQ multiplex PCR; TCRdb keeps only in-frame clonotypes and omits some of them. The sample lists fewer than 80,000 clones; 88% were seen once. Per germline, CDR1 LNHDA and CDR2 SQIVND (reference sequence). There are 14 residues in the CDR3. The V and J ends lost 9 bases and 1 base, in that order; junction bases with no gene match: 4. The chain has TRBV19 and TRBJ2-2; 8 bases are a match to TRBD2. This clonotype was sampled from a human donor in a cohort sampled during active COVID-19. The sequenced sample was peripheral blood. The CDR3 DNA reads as TGTGCCAGCCTAGCGGGTCTGAACACCGGGGAGCTGTTTTTT. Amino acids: CASLAGLNTGELFF. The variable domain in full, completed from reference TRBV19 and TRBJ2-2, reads DGGITQSPKYLFRKEGQNVTLSCEQNLNHDAMYWYRQDPGQGLRLIYYSQIVNDFQKGDIAEGYSVSREKKESFPLTVTSAQKNPTAFYLCASLAGLNTGELFFGEGSRLTVL.